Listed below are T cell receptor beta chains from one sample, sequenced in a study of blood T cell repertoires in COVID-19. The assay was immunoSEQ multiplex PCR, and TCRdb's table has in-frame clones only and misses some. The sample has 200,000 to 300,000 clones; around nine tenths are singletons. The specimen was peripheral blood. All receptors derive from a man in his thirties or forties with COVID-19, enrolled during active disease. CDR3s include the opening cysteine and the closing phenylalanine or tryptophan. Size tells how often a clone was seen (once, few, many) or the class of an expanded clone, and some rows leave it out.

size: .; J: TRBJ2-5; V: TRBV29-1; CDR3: CSVRSDTQEGETQYF
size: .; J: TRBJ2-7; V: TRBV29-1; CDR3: CSVVTGHLSYEQYF
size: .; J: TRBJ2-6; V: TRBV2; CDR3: CASSDRTSTGANVLTF
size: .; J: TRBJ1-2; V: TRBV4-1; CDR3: CASSQVGDGYGYTF
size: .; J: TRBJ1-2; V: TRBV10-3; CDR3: CAISSGVNYGYTF
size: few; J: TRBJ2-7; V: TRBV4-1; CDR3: CASSQDYGYEQYF
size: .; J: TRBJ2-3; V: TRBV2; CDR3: CASYKWLVSGGPRTTDTQYF
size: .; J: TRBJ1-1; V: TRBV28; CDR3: CASSSAGQGLNTEAFF
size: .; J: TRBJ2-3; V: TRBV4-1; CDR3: CASSQGLAGGPSDTQYF
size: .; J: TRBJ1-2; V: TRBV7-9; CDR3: CASSTGQGDYGYTF
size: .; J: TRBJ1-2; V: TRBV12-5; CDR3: CASGVTEVDGYTF